This T cell receptor (beta chain) was identified during a study of blood T cells in healthy people across ages. Russia was home to the donors, healthy Caucasian individuals aged about 6 to 90. Per germline, CDR1 SGHRS and CDR2 YFSETQ. The CDR3 totals 16 residues. V gave up 2 bases and J gave up 4 bases; unmatched junction bases: 5. With a J-beta primer mix and a sample-barcoded 5' primer, a second PCR ran about 6 to 11 cycles. TCRdb re-analysed the 5' RACE reads in MiXCR, keeping a single row per CDR3 protein. The sample consists of fewer than 2,000,000 distinct CDR3 sequences, approximately 40% of them appearing once.

What was sequenced was blood. This clonotype was obtained from a human donor in good health. The chain is built from TRBV5-1 and TRBJ2-1; 11 nucleotides match TRBD2. The CDR3 is CASSLGTSGLYNEQFF. The CDR3 DNA reads TGCGCCAGCAGCTTAGGGACTAGCGGACTATACAATGAGCAGTTCTTC.